This T cell receptor (beta chain) was sequenced for a study of blood T cells in healthy people across ages. V lost 0 bases to trimming and J lost 3 bases, with 14 bases between them. The CDR3 is 17 residues long. CDR1 and CDR2 from the germline V gene are LGHNA and YSLEER. In terms of origin and age, donors were healthy Caucasian individuals from Russia aged roughly 6 to 95. Alongside a J-beta primer mix, a sample-barcoded 5' primer served in a second PCR lasting roughly 7 to 12 cycles. Each TCR beta cDNA got a 12-nucleotide random molecular identifier. Every sample gave at least 2.5 million paired-end reads containing CDR3. One entry per CDR3 protein results from TCRdb running MiXCR on the 5' RACE reads. The data hold nearly 1 million distinct CDR3 sequences, with just over 50% observed a single time.

The sequencing input was blood. The chain has TRBV4-3 and TRBJ2-2, with D possibly TRBD2 on 6 matching bases. The sequence was collected from a woman in her sixties in good health. The CDR3 reads CASSQDVRDFYTGELFF. DNA of the CDR3: TGCGCCAGCAGCCAAGACGTTCGGGACTTTTACACCGGGGAGCTGTTTTTT.